This TCR beta chain was obtained from a study of blood T cell repertoires in COVID-19. The data were produced by immunoSEQ multiplex PCR, yet TCRdb's version contains in-frame clones alone and is incomplete. The sample has 110,000 or so clones, around three quarters seen once; the top ten hold about 4.5%. The ends lost 1 base at V and 2 bases at J; junction bases unmatched: 5. Germline V gene sequence: CDR1 LGHNT, CDR2 FRNRAP. The length of the CDR3 is 16 residues. This clone has just one count. Material for sequencing was peripheral blood. V usage is TRBV12-5 and J usage is TRBJ2-1, with 7 nucleotides matching TRBD1. The receptor comes from a human donor in a cohort sampled during active or convalescent COVID-19. In DNA form, the CDR3 reads TGTGCTAGTGGTTTGGACAGGGGACAACCCTACAATGAGCAGTTCTTC. It is translated as CASGLDRGQPYNEQFF. Combining the CDR3 with reference TRBV12-5 and TRBJ2-1 gives the whole variable domain DARVTQTPRHKVTEMGQEVTMRCQPILGHNTVFWYRQTMMQGLELLAYFRNRAPLDDSGMPKDRFSAEMPDATLATLKIQPSEPRDSAVYFCASGLDRGQPYNEQFFGPGTRLTVL.